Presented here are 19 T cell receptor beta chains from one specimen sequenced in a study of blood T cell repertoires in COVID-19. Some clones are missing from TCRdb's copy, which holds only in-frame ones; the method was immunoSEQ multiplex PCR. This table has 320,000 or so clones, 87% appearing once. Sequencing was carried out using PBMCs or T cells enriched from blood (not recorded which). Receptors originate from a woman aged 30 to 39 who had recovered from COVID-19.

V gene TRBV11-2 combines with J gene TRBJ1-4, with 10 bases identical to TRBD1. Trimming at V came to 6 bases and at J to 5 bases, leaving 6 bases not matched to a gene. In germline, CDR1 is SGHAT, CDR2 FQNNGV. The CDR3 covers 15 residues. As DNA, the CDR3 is TGTGCCAGCAGTCGGGGACAGGGGCAAAATGAAAAACTGTTTTTT. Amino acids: CASSRGQGQNEKLFF.

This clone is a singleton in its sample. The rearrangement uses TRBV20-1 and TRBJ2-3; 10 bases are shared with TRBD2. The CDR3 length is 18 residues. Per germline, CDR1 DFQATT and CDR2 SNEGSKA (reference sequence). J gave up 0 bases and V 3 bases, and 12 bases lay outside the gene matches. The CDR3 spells CSASNLAGANPSTDTQYF. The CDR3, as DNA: TGCAGTGCTAGTAATCTAGCGGGGGCGAATCCTAGCACAGATACGCAGTATTTT.

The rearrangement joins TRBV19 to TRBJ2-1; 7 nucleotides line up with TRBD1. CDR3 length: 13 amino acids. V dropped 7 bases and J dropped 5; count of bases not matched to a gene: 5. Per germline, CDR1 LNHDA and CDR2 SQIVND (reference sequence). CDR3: CASTPGQNNEQFF. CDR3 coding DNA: TGTGCCAGTACCCCGGGACAGAACAATGAGCAGTTCTTC.

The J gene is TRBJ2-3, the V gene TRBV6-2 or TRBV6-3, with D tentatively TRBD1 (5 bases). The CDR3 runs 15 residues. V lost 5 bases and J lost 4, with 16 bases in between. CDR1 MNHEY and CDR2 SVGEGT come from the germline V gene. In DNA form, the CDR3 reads TGTGCCAGCAGTGAGGACCTTCAGGGCCCAGATACGCAGTATTTT. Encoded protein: CASSEDLQGPDTQYF.

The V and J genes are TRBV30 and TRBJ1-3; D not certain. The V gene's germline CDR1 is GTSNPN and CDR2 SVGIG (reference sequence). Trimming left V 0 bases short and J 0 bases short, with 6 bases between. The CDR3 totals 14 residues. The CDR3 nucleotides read TGTGCCTGGAGTGTACAGCTCTCTGGAAACACCATATATTTT. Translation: CAWSVQLSGNTIYF.

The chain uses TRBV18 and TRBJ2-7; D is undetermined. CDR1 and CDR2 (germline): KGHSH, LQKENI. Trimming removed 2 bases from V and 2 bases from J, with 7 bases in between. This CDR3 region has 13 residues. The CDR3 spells CASSPTEAYEQYF. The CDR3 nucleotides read TGTGCCAGCTCACCAACTGAAGCCTACGAGCAGTACTTC.

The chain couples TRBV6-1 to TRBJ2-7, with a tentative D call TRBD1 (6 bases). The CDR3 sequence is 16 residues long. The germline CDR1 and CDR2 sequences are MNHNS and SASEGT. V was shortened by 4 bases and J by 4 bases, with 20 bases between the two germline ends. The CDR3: CASSADRWPPSYEQYF. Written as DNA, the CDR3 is TGTGCCAGCAGTGCCGACAGGTGGCCCCCCTCTTACGAGCAGTACTTC.

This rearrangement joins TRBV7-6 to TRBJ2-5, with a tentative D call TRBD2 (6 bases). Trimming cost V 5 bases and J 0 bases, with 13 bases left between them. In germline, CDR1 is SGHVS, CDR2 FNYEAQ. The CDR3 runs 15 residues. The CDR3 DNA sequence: TGTGCCAGCAGCCCTCTAGCGCGCAACCAAGAGACCCAGTACTTC. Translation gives CASSPLARNQETQYF.

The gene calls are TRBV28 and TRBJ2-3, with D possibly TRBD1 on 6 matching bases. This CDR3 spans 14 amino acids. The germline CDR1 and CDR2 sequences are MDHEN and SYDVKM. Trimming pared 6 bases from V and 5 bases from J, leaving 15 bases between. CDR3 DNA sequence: TGTGCCAGCAGCAAAGACAGGTTGGGAGATACGCAGTATTTT. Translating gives CASSKDRLGDTQYF. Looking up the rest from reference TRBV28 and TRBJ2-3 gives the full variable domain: DVKVTQSSRYLVKRTGEKVFLECVQDMDHENMFWYRQDPGLGLRLIYFSYDVKMKEKGDIPEGYSVSREKKERFSLILESASTNQTSMYLCASSKDRLGDTQYFGPGTRLTVL.

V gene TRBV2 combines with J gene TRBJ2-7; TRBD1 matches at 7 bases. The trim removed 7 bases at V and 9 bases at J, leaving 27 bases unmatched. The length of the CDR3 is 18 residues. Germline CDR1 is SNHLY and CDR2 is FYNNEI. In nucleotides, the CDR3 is TGTGCCAGCAAAGGTTGGTGGCAGGGGGAGCCTACCTCTAAGGGGCAGTACTTC. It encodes CASKGWWQGEPTSKGQYF.

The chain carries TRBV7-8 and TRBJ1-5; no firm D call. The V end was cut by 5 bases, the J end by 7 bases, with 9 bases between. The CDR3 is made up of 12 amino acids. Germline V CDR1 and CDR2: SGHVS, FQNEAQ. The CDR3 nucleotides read TGTGCCAGCAGCCCCCGAGGGCAGCCCCAGCATTTT. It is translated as CASSPRGQPQHF. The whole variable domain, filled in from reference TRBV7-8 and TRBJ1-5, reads GAGVSQSPRYKVAKRGQDVALRCDPISGHVSLFWYQQALGQGPEFLTYFQNEAQLDKSGLPSDRFFAERPEGSVSTLKIQRTQQEDSAVYLCASSPRGQPQHFGDGTRLSIL.

CDR3 residues: CASSPGTGVNEQFF. The CDR3 DNA follows: TGTGCCAGCAGTCCTGGGACAGGGGTCAATGAGCAGTTCTTC. This chain connects TRBV28 to TRBJ2-1; TRBD1 matches 10 bases. CDR1 is MDHEN and CDR2 is SYDVKM in the germline V gene. V was clipped by 5 bases and J by 6 bases; unmatched bases: 4. This CDR3 has 14 residues.

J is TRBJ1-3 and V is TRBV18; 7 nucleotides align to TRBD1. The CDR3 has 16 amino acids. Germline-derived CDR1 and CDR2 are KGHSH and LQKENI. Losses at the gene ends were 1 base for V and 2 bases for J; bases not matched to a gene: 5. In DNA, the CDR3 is TGTGCCAGCTCACCACAGGAGGGGGCTGCTGGAAACACCATATATTTT. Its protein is CASSPQEGAAGNTIYF. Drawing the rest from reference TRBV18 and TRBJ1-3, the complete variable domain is NAGVMQNPRHLVRRRGQEARLRCSPMKGHSHVYWYRQLPEEGLKFMVYLQKENIIDESGMPKERFSAEFPKEGPSILRIQQVVRGDSAAYFCASSPQEGAAGNTIYFGEGSWLTVV.

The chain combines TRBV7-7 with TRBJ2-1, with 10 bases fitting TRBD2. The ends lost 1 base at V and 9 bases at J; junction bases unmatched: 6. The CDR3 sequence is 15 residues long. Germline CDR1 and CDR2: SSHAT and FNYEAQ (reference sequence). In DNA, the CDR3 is TGTGCCAGCAGCTTAGGGCTAGCGGGGGTAGGTGAGCAGTTCTTC. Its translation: CASSLGLAGVGEQFF.

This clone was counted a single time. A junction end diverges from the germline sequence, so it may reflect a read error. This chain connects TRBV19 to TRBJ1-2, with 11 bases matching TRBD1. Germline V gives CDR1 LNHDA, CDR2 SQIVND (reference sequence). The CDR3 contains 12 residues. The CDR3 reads CASSIKDRGQFF. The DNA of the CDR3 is TGTGCCAGTAGTATAAAGGACAGGGGGCAATTCTTC.

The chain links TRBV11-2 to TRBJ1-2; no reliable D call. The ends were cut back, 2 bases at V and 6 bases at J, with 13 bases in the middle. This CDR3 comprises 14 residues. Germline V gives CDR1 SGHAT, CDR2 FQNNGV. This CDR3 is CASSLIGIPDGYTF. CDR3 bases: TGTGCCAGCAGCTTAATCGGGATCCCTGATGGCTACACCTTC.

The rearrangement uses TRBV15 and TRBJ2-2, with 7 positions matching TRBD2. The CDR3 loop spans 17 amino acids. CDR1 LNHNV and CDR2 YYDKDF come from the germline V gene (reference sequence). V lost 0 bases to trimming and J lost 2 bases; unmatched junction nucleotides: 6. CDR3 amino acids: CATSRDLGTINTGELFF. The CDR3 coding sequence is TGTGCCACCAGCAGAGATCTTGGGACTATTAACACCGGGGAGCTGTTTTTT.

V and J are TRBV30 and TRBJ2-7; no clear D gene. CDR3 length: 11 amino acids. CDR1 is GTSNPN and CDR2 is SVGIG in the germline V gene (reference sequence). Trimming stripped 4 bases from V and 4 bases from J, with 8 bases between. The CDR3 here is CAWKIGYEQYF. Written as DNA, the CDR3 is TGTGCCTGGAAAATCGGGTACGAGCAGTACTTC.

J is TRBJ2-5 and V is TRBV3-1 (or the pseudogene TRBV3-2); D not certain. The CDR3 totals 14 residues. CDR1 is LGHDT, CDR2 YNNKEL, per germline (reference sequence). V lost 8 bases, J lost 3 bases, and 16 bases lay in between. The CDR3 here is CASSRGYEKETQYF. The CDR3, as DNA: TGTGCCAGCTCCCGCGGCTACGAAAAAGAGACCCAGTACTTC.